The next 22 T cell receptor beta chains were all read from a single sample in a study of tumor and adjacent non-tumor tissue in lung cancer. This sample's RNA came from whole unsorted tissue. The normal lung tissue was taken more than 3 cm from the tumor edge. A modified ARM-PCR protocol with three rounds of nested PCR amplified TCRbeta. Each CDR3 protein gets one entry after TCRdb re-called the multiplex PCR reads with MiXCR. The sample contains 80,000 to 130,000 distinct CDR3 sequences, 65% of which appear only once. The sequenced sample consisted of distant non-tumor lung tissue. Source of these receptors: a man aged 25-40 years with non-small cell lung cancer.

The CDR3, as DNA: TGCGCCAGCAGCCCACTCAGGGAGACGGGGGAAAAACTGTTTTTT. The encoded protein is CASSPLRETGEKLFF. The chain joins TRBV4-1 to TRBJ1-4; TRBD1 might be the D (5 bases). Deletions cut 4 bases from V and 8 bases from J, with 17 bases between. Germline lookup yields CDR1 MGHRA and CDR2 YSYEKL. This CDR3 has 15 residues.

This chain connects TRBV11-2 to TRBJ2-2; D might be TRBD2 (5 bases). V was clipped by 6 bases and J by 4 bases, with 9 bases between them. The CDR3 is made up of 13 amino acids. From germline, CDR1 is SGHAT and CDR2 FQNNGV. The DNA of the CDR3 is TGTGCCAGCAGGAGGGAGCGCACCGGGGAGCTGTTTTTT. It encodes CASRRERTGELFF.

On this clonotype: One end of the junction varies from germline; a read error may be responsible. The chain recombines TRBV4-1 with TRBJ1-6; the D gene is possibly TRBD1 (5 bases). The germline CDR1 and CDR2 sequences are MGHRA and YSYEKL. This CDR3 is 16 amino acids long. CDR3 amino acids: CASSPYRDGPNSLLHF. CDR3 coding DNA: TGCGCCAGCAGCCCGTACCGGGACGGACCTAATTCACTCCTCCACTTT.

Judged by abundance, this clonotype is large. V gene TRBV24-1 combines with J gene TRBJ1-5; 7 nucleotides line up with TRBD1. Germline V CDR1 and CDR2: KGHDR, SFDVKD. The CDR3 is 16 residues long. J lost 3 bases, V lost 9 bases, and 13 bases had no gene match. The CDR3 is CATEFPGQIYNQPQHF. The CDR3 DNA reads TGTGCCACCGAATTCCCGGGACAGATATACAATCAGCCCCAGCATTTT.

This clonotype came up a few times. CDR3 region: CASSFTWTGQETQYF. As DNA, the CDR3 is TGTGCCAGCAGCTTCACGTGGACTGGGCAAGAGACCCAGTACTTC. This sequence joins TRBV11-1 and TRBJ2-5; weak D call: TRBD2 (5 bases). Germline V gene data show CDR1 as SGHAT and CDR2 as FQDESV (reference sequence). The CDR3 is 15 residues long. V lost 3 bases and J lost 2, with 13 bases in between.

This clonotype was detected only a few times. The germline gene is not matched at one end of the junction; a read error may be the cause. The rearrangement uses TRBV5-4 and TRBJ2-1; TRBD2 is a possible D gene (10 bases). Germline loops: CDR1 SGHNT, CDR2 YYREEE (reference sequence). The CDR3 is 19 residues long. The CDR3 loop is CVSSWPGQGGLAASNEQFF. The CDR3 DNA reads TGTGTCAGCAGCTGGCCGGGACAGGGCGGACTAGCGGCCAGCAATGAGCAGTTCTTC.

This clonotype has only one observation. The germline gene is not matched at one end of the junction; a read error may be the cause. V gene TRBV12-3 or TRBV12-4 combines with J gene TRBJ2-2, with D perhaps TRBD1 or TRBD2 (5 bases each). The CDR3 sequence is 17 residues long. In DNA, the CDR3 is TGTGCCAGCAGTAAGGGGCGAGGGGCCGGGAACACCGGGGAGCCGTTTTTT. Translating gives CASSKGRGAGNTGEPFF.

The chain carries TRBV20-1 and TRBJ1-2, with TRBD1 identical over 9 bases. Per the germline V gene, CDR1 is DFQATT and CDR2 is SNEGSKA (reference sequence). The CDR3 has 17 residues. The V and J ends lost 6 bases and 3 bases, in that order; junction bases with no gene match: 17. This CDR3 reads CSATYRNRGLYYYGYTF. CDR3 bases: TGCAGTGCCACCTACCGGAACAGGGGGCTATACTACTATGGCTACACCTTC.

A note on this clonotype: This could be a read error, since a much larger clone is one nucleotide away. The CDR3 loop reads CATRRARNEQFF. The CDR3, as DNA: TGTGCCACCAGGAGGGCAAGGAATGAGCAGTTCTTC. This chain links TRBV24-1 with TRBJ2-1; D perhaps matches TRBD2 (5 bases). The V and J ends lost 7 bases and 7 bases respectively, with 10 bases between them. This CDR3 has 12 amino acids. The germline V gene encodes CDR1 KGHDR and CDR2 SFDVKD.

With respect to this clonotype: One junction end disagrees with the germline gene, perhaps due to a read error. The V and J genes are TRBV29-1 and TRBJ1-2; D is uncertain. This CDR3 has 12 residues. The germline V gene has CDR1 SQVTM and CDR2 ANQGSEA. The CDR3 spells CIVGLEGAGYTF. The DNA for the CDR3 is TGCATCGTTGGTTTAGAGGGTGCTGGCTACACTTTC.

This clonotype has at least ten counts. The V call is TRBV12-3 or TRBV12-4, the J call TRBJ2-5; either TRBD1 or TRBD2 may supply D (6 bases each). V lost 1 base and J 2 bases, leaving 11 bases between the germline ends. The CDR3 extends over 15 amino acids. In nucleotides, the CDR3 is TGTGCCAGCAGTTTAGGGGGGGCCTCTCAAGAGACCCAGTACTTC. It encodes CASSLGGASQETQYF.

With respect to this clonotype: A read error may produce the germline difference seen at one junction end. The chain is built from TRBV11-2 and TRBJ2-2; D is perhaps TRBD2 (5 bases). This CDR3 has 13 amino acids. Germline loops: CDR1 SGHAT, CDR2 FQNNGV. The CDR3 protein is CASSLGGYGKLFF. The CDR3 DNA reads TGTGCCAGCAGCTTAGGTGGTTACGGGAAGCTGTTTTTT.

The count of this clonotype is one. The chain carries TRBV4-3 and TRBJ1-4; the D gene is possibly TRBD1 (6 bases). V lost 0 bases to trimming and J lost 6 bases, with 11 bases between them. From germline, CDR1 is LGHNA and CDR2 YSLEER. CDR3 length: 15 amino acids. The DNA for the CDR3 is TGCGCCAGCAGCCAAGAAAACAGGGAAGATGAAAAACTGTTTTTT. Translating it yields CASSQENREDEKLFF.

In the case of this clonotype: Germline and junction disagree at one end, which may indicate a read error. The chain carries TRBV11-2 and TRBJ1-1, with D tentatively TRBD1 (5 bases). The CDR3 consists of 14 residues. Germline V lookup: CDR1 SGHAT, CDR2 FQNNGV. DNA for the CDR3: TGTGCCAGCAGCTCGAGGGGAGTGTACACTGAGGCTTTCTTT. It specifies CASSSRGVYTEAFF.

With respect to this clonotype: A read error may be the cause here, since a much bigger clone is one base away. The genes are TRBV5-6 and TRBJ1-3; unclear D gene. Deletions cut 4 bases from V and 8 bases from J, with 13 bases between. There are 13 residues in the CDR3. The germline CDR1 and CDR2 sequences are SGHDT and YYEEEE. The DNA of the CDR3 is TGTGCCAGCAGCACCGGGAAGACGGACACCATATATTTT. Protein sequence: CASSTGKTDTIYF.

This clonotype was counted between two and nine times. This clone may be a read error of a much larger clone one base away. The chain recombines TRBV4-1 with TRBJ2-5; D call uncertain. The CDR3 has 14 amino acids. CDR1 is MGHRA and CDR2 is YSYEKL in the germline V gene. The CDR3 sequence is CAGSQEPGWKTQYF. The CDR3 DNA sequence: TGCGCCGGCAGCCAAGAGCCAGGATGGAAGACCCAGTACTTC.

On this clonotype itself: A read error may explain this, as a much larger clone is one base away. This chain connects TRBV14 to TRBJ1-6; weak D call: TRBD1 (5 bases). The germline V gene encodes CDR1 SGHDN and CDR2 FVKESK. Trimming took 5 bases from V and 10 from J, leaving 21 bases between them. The CDR3 is 16 amino acids. CDR3 region: CASSVFGHGARSPLHF. CDR3 nucleotide sequence: TGTGCCAGCAGCGTCTTCGGACATGGGGCTCGGTCACCCCTCCACTTT. Looking up the rest from reference TRBV14 and TRBJ1-6 gives the full variable domain: EAGVTQFPSHSVIEKGQTVTLRCDPISGHDNLYWYRRVMGKEIKFLLHFVKESKQDESGMPNNRFLAERTGGTYSTLKVQPAELEDSGVYFCASSVFGHGARSPLHFGNGTRLTVT.

This clonotype was observed at least ten times. DNA for the CDR3: TGCAGTGCTAGACCCCCTGGGTTGGGTACGCAGTATTTT. Its protein product is CSARPPGLGTQYF. V gene TRBV20-1 combines with J gene TRBJ2-3; D uncertain. There are 13 residues in the CDR3. Germline CDR1 DFQATT, CDR2 SNEGSKA (reference sequence). V was cut by 2 bases and J by 8 bases, with 14 bases left in between.

Worth noting for this clonotype: One base away lies a much larger clone, so this may be a sequencing read error. The chain couples TRBV12-3 or TRBV12-4 to TRBJ1-1; D may be TRBD1 (6 bases). V lost 6 bases and J lost 4, with 15 bases in between. The CDR3 runs 14 residues. CDR3 DNA sequence: TGTGCCAGCAGGGAACAGGGTGTCCTCACTGAAGCTTTCTTT. Translating it yields CASREQGVLTEAFF.

In regard to this clonotype: The junction departs from germline at one end; a sequencing error may be responsible. The genes are TRBV6-5 and TRBJ1-6, with D unclear. Germline V gene data show CDR1 as MNHEY and CDR2 as SVGAGI. The CDR3 runs to 12 residues. The CDR3 loop reads CASSSRYTPLHF. CDR3 sequence (DNA): TGTGCCAGCAGTTCCCGGTATACACCCCTCCACTTC.

V is TRBV11-2 and J is TRBJ2-5; D unclear. The CDR3 has 14 residues. Trimming removed 9 bases from V and 5 bases from J, with 19 bases in between. The V gene's germline CDR1 is SGHAT and CDR2 FQNNGV. The CDR3 DNA reads TGTGCCAGTGCCCGATTTGGGGTCGCGGAGACCCAGTACTTC. It yields the protein CASARFGVAETQYF.

In its sample, this clonotype was seen many times. The chain couples TRBV6-5 to TRBJ1-2, with 8 bases identical to TRBD1. Trimming cost V 6 bases and J 3 bases; bases outside gene matches: 12. This CDR3 region has 16 residues. Germline V gives CDR1 MNHEY, CDR2 SVGAGI. The CDR3 reads CASSPPWAGGDYGYTF. The DNA of the CDR3 is TGTGCCAGCAGCCCCCCGTGGGCAGGGGGCGACTATGGCTACACCTTC.